The clone carrying this TCR beta chain was counted only a few times. Its specificity is unknown. One end of the junction is discordant with germline, which a read error may explain. The CDR3 regions of TCR beta were amplified from RNA transcripts. Researchers ran a first-round RT-PCR on the TCR CDR3 using the HTBI primer set. Each CDR3 protein is one row after TCRdb ran MiXCR on the multiplex PCR reads. The repertoire consists of 350,000 to 400,000 distinct CDR3 sequences, with over 15% occurring once and the leading ten covering 3% to 4%. This sample stems from a study of T cells in Graves' hyperthyroidism and ophthalmopathy. General study points: From stable hyperthyroidism, ophthalmopathy was set apart by a 13 V-J model.

PBMCs came from 8.5 to 10 ml fresh peripheral blood. The sample comprised blood. The sequence was collected from a woman aged 18 to 35 with Graves' hyperthyroidism.

The CDR3 nucleotides are TGTGCCAGCAGTTTGACAGGGTACGCCAAAAACATTAAGTACTTC. Its protein is CASSLTGYAKNIKYF. This rearrangement joins TRBV28 to TRBJ2-4; 7 bases line up with TRBD1. The CDR3 has 15 amino acids. CDR1 and CDR2 (germline): MDHEN, SYDVKM. Complete variable domain (other parts from reference TRBV28 and TRBJ2-4): DVKVTQSSRYLVKRTGEKVFLECVQDMDHENMFWYRQDPGLGLRLIYFSYDVKMKEKGDIPEGYSVSREKKERFSLILESASTNQTSMYLCASSLTGYAKNIKYFGAGTRLSVL.